This T cell receptor beta chain originates from a study of T cell responses to AZD1222 COVID-19 vaccine. Sequenced by immunoSEQ multiplex PCR; TCRdb stores in-frame clones only, minus some. The profile shows 150,000 to 200,000 clones, approximately 90% of them singletons. Points on this clone: The antigen is undetermined.

Regarding the study as a whole: CD4 TCRs associated with vaccination spanned spike, dominating at 160-218 and 743-854. Most donors were white British, females outnumbered males, and clonal diversity was possibly underestimated.

This sequence was found in an adult in good health. The specimen comprised peripheral blood, sampled on day 0 of AZD1222 vaccination.

This chain's CDR3 is CATSDRKPGQGNYGYTF. CDR3 bases: TGTGCCACCAGTGATCGAAAGCCGGGACAGGGGAACTATGGCTACACCTTC. This sequence joins TRBV24-1 and TRBJ1-2; 10 bases align to TRBD1. V was pared by 3 bases and J by 2 bases, with 8 bases of the junction left unmatched. Germline lookup yields CDR1 KGHDR and CDR2 SFDVKD. The CDR3 is 17 residues long.